A single sample gave rise to the 10 T cell receptor beta chains below, sequenced in a study of T-cell reconstitution after alpha-beta-depleted transplantation in children. Library preparation (for TCRbeta) was performed with unique molecular identifiers. TCRdb fed the PCR reads into MiXCR, producing one record per CDR3 protein. The data show about 510,000 distinct CDR3 sequences, around 10% seen once. This specimen consisted of PBMCs, mostly from graft donor cells, obtained 180 days after TCRalphabeta/CD19-depleted stem cell transplant. The source of these receptors is a female patient between 2 and 15 years old who had a stem cell transplant for aplastic anemia, so the T cells may come from the graft donor.

The chain has TRBV19 and TRBJ1-1; D may be TRBD1 (5 bases). The CDR3 contains 13 residues. Trimming took 6 bases from V and 11 from J, leaving 19 bases between them. Per the germline V gene, CDR1 is LNHDA and CDR2 is SQIVND (reference sequence). CDR3 nucleotide sequence: TGTGCCAGTAGCCTGGGGGGACTCGCCGGGGCTTTCTTT. It codes for CASSLGGLAGAFF.

The table lists this clonotype with a few counts. J is TRBJ1-2 and V is TRBV14; 7 bases agree with TRBD1. The CDR3 loop spans 16 amino acids. V lost 3 bases to trimming and J lost 8 bases; unmatched junction nucleotides: 15. Per the germline V gene, CDR1 is SGHDN and CDR2 is FVKESK. Here the CDR3 DNA reads TGTGCCAGCAGCCAGTGGGTGACAGGGATCGTCGGGGGCTACACCTTC. This codes for CASSQWVTGIVGGYTF.

This clonotype has more than one count but fewer than ten. V and J are TRBV5-1 and TRBJ2-1; 10 nucleotides align to TRBD2. V trimming: 0 bases; J trimming: 2 bases; junction bases outside the gene matches: 2. CDR3 length equals 16 residues. CDR1 is SGHRS, CDR2 YFSETQ, per germline. In DNA form, the CDR3 reads TGCGCCAGCAGCTTGGGCGGACTAGCGGCCTACAATGAGCAGTTCTTC. As protein: CASSLGGLAAYNEQFF.

The chain links TRBV25-1 to TRBJ2-2, with 9 bases that match TRBD2. The CDR3 contains 15 residues. Per germline, CDR1 MGHDK and CDR2 SYGVNS. The V gene end was trimmed by 7 bases and the J gene end by 4 bases; junction bases not matched to a gene: 7. CDR3 sequence reads: CASTVAGDGTGELFF. Written as DNA, the CDR3 is TGTGCCAGCACCGTAGCGGGAGATGGCACCGGGGAGCTGTTTTTT.

J is TRBJ2-1 and V is TRBV20-1, with 8 nucleotides matching TRBD2. J gave up 3 bases and V 0 bases, and 7 bases lay outside the gene matches. Per the germline V gene, CDR1 is DFQATT and CDR2 is SNEGSKA (reference sequence). CDR3 size: 16 residues. The CDR3 bases are TGCAGTGCTAGAGATCAGTGGCGGGAGGTCTACAATGAGCAGTTCTTC. Translating gives CSARDQWREVYNEQFF.

The chain carries TRBV25-1 and TRBJ2-2; D unresolved. Trimming left V 9 bases short and J 6 bases short, with 14 bases between. Looked up from germline, CDR1 is MGHDK and CDR2 is SYGVNS. This CDR3 comprises 13 residues. The DNA for the CDR3 is TGTGCCAGTGGGTTCGCTTGGGCCGGGGAGCTGTTTTTT. Translated, it gives CASGFAWAGELFF.

The chain recombines TRBV12-3 or TRBV12-4 with TRBJ1-3; tentatively, D is TRBD1 (5 bases). Trimming cost V 3 bases and J 0 bases, with 12 bases left between them. CDR3 length: 16 residues. CDR3 residues: CASSLGGLSSGNTIYF. CDR3 bases: TGTGCCAGCAGTTTGGGGGGACTGAGCTCTGGAAACACCATATATTTT.

This clonotype was found a few times. The rearrangement links TRBV11-1 to TRBJ1-1; no clear D gene. The CDR3 length is 17 residues. V gave up 3 bases and J gave up 1 base, with 18 bases separating them. Germline lookup yields CDR1 SGHAT and CDR2 FQDESV (reference sequence). The CDR3 sequence is CASSFYGTQAENTEAFF. In DNA form, the CDR3 reads TGTGCCAGCAGCTTCTACGGAACGCAGGCCGAGAACACTGAAGCTTTCTTT.

The sample holds a few counts of this clonotype. This sequence joins TRBV6-2 or TRBV6-3 and TRBJ1-5; D might be TRBD1 (5 bases). V lost 6 bases and J 3 bases, leaving 15 bases between the germline ends. This CDR3 is 15 amino acids long. Germline lookup yields CDR1 MNHEY and CDR2 SVGEGT. The CDR3 reads CASRRDSGANQPQHF. The DNA for the CDR3 is TGTGCCAGCAGGAGGGATTCTGGGGCCAATCAGCCCCAGCATTTT.

This chain connects TRBV10-3 to TRBJ1-1; TRBD1 is a possible D gene (6 bases). The V gene lost 10 bases and the J gene lost 5 bases, with 17 bases spanning the gap. Germline lookup yields CDR1 ENHRY and CDR2 SYGVKD. The CDR3 has 13 amino acids. The DNA for the CDR3 is TGTGCCAGCCGAGCTAATACAGGGACTGAAGCTTTCTTT. Its protein product is CASRANTGTEAFF.